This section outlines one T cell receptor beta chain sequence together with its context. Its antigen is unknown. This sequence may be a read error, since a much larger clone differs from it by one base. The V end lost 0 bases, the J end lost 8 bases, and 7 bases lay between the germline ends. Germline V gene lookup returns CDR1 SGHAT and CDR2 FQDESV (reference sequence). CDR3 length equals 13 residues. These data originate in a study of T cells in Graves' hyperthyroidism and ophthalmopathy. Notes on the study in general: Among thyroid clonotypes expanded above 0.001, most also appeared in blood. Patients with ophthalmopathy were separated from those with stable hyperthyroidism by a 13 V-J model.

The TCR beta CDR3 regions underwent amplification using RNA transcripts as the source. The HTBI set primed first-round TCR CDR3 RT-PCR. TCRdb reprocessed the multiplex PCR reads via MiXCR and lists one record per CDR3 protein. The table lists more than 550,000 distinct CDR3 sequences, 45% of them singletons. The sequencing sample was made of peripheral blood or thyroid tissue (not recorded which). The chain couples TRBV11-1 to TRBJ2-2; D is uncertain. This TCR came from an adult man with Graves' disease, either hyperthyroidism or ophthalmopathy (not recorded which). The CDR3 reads CASSLALKGELFF. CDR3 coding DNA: TGTGCCAGCAGCTTAGCGCTCAAAGGGGAGCTGTTTTTT.